The T cell receptor (beta chain) described here comes from a study of cytomegalovirus exposure and HLA in healthy donors. Unmatched junction bases numbered 2, after V lost 4 bases and J lost 7 bases. Germline V lookup: CDR1 SGHDT, CDR2 YYEEEE. This CDR3 region has 13 residues. The PCR had 60 Vbeta and 13 Jbeta primers. Sequencing used immunoSEQ multiplex PCR; TCRdb keeps in-frame clones, though not all of them. The sample includes approximately 170,000 clones, roughly four fifths of them seen just once. The sequence was obtained from a man aged 50 or older in good health and CMV-seropositive. The chain carries TRBV5-6 and TRBJ2-1, with 10 bases fitting TRBD1. Sequencing input: PBMCs. The CDR3 sequence: CASSRQGANEQFF. DNA of the CDR3: TGTGCCAGCAGCAGACAGGGGGCAAATGAGCAGTTCTTC.